The 12 T cell receptor beta chains below were found in one sample sequenced in a study of T-cell memory formation after mild COVID-19. TCRdb processed the 5' RACE reads anew with MiXCR; each CDR3 protein has one entry. The sample shows roughly 190,000 distinct CDR3 sequences, about 16% of them seen only once. Sequencing used PBMCs or a T cell subset sorted from them (not recorded which). All receptors come from an adult woman who had mild COVID-19 (a few samples of this study predate the infection). Cell type and time point are not known.

V is TRBV7-6 and J is TRBJ2-6; 10 bases line up with TRBD2. This CDR3 contains 19 residues. With V trimmed by 2 bases and J by 0 bases, 7 bases remained unmatched. CDR1 and CDR2 from the germline V gene are SGHVS and FNYEAQ. The CDR3 protein is CASSLFATSGVSGANVLTF. The CDR3 nucleotides are TGTGCCAGCAGCTTATTCGCCACTAGCGGGGTCTCTGGGGCCAACGTCCTGACTTTC.

Many counts were recorded for this clonotype. The chain carries TRBV29-1 and TRBJ2-1, with 7 positions matching TRBD1. V was clipped by 6 bases and J by 0 bases; unmatched bases: 11. Germline assignment: CDR1 SQVTM and CDR2 ANQGSEA. The CDR3 has 16 amino acids. CDR3 sequence reads: CSVLRQGVSSYNEQFF. The CDR3 coding sequence is TGCAGCGTACTCCGACAGGGCGTGTCCTCCTACAATGAGCAGTTCTTC.

There are a few counts of this clonotype. The chain joins TRBV6-5 to TRBJ2-7; 8 nucleotides align to TRBD2. J was trimmed by 2 bases and V by 0 bases; bases with no gene match: 6. Germline lookup yields CDR1 MNHEY and CDR2 SVGAGI. The CDR3 contains 16 residues. The CDR3 reads CASSYSPGGPPYEQYF. CDR3 nucleotide sequence: TGTGCCAGCAGTTACTCCCCGGGAGGGCCCCCCTACGAGCAGTACTTC.

This clonotype was seen only a few times. The CDR3 DNA reads as TGCAGTGCACCCCTGGGACAGGGGGTTACCTACGAGCAGTACTTC. This sequence encodes CSAPLGQGVTYEQYF. The chain links TRBV20-1 to TRBJ2-7, with 11 positions matching TRBD1. This CDR3 contains 15 residues. V lost 6 bases, J lost 2 bases, and 9 bases stayed unmatched. Germline loops: CDR1 DFQATT, CDR2 SNEGSKA (reference sequence).

This clonotype has only a few counts. The V and J genes are TRBV4-3 and TRBJ2-7; TRBD1 matches at 7 bases. CDR1 is LGHNA, CDR2 YSLEER, per germline. This CDR3 contains 24 residues. After removal of 0 bases from V and 0 bases from J, the junction contained 29 bases not matched to a gene. The CDR3 loop is CASSQDSSVRIAGTEGLSSYEQYF. CDR3 sequence (DNA): TGCGCCAGCAGCCAAGACAGTTCGGTTAGAATCGCCGGGACAGAAGGTTTAAGCTCCTACGAGCAGTACTTC.

This clonotype was detected only a few times. The chain links TRBV4-3 to TRBJ2-4; TRBD2 might be the D (5 bases). V dropped 1 base and J dropped 9 bases, with 13 bases sitting between them. The CDR3 sequence is 14 residues long. The V gene's germline CDR1 is LGHNA and CDR2 YSLEER. The CDR3 here is CASSQGRGRGIQYF. In DNA form, the CDR3 reads TGCGCCAGCAGCCAAGGACGCGGTCGGGGCATTCAGTACTTC.

The V gene is TRBV24-1, the J gene TRBJ2-1; D is perhaps TRBD1 (5 bases). The CDR3 runs to 13 residues. V lost 7 bases and J lost 3, with 9 bases in between. CDR1 and CDR2 (germline): KGHDR, SFDVKD. CDR3 DNA: TGTGCCACCAGGGCAGGGATCTACAATGAGCAGTTCTTC. Translated, it gives CATRAGIYNEQFF.

Ten or more counts support this clonotype. V usage is TRBV20-1 and J usage is TRBJ2-5; 10 bases align to TRBD2. After removal of 2 bases from V and 4 bases from J, the junction contained 10 bases not matched to a gene. The CDR3 is 16 amino acids. In germline, CDR1 is DFQATT, CDR2 SNEGSKA (reference sequence). The DNA for the CDR3 is TGCAGTGCTAGAAACCTAGCGGGAGTTCGTCTAGAGACCCAGTACTTC. Translating it yields CSARNLAGVRLETQYF.

This clonotype was observed a few times. V and J are TRBV5-1 and TRBJ1-1; D remains ambiguous. Looked up from germline, CDR1 is SGHRS and CDR2 is YFSETQ. Deletions cut 0 bases from V and 3 bases from J, with 15 bases between. The CDR3 is 16 amino acids. The CDR3 region has the DNA TGCGCCAGCAGCTTGGTTCCCCCGGGTGGCGACACTGAAGCTTTCTTT. It is translated as CASSLVPPGGDTEAFF.

In its sample, this clonotype was seen a few times. The J gene is TRBJ1-1, the V gene TRBV20-1, with 7 bases that match TRBD1. This CDR3 has 13 residues. Per the germline V gene, CDR1 is DFQATT and CDR2 is SNEGSKA (reference sequence). Trimming removed 3 bases from V and 4 bases from J; junction bases left unmatched: 5. The CDR3, as DNA: TGCAGTGCTAGTAGGTACAGGGGCACTGAAGCTTTCTTT. This codes for CSASRYRGTEAFF.

This clonotype was detected a few times. The rearrangement uses TRBV12-3 or TRBV12-4 and TRBJ2-7; weak D call: TRBD2 (6 bases). The CDR3 runs to 14 residues. The V end lost 2 bases, the J end lost 3 bases, and 11 bases lay between the germline ends. For the CDR3, the DNA is TGTGCCAGCAGTTTACGGTGGAGGGACTACGAGCAGTACTTC. Translated, it gives CASSLRWRDYEQYF.

The chain has TRBV2 and TRBJ2-3; the match to TRBD1 covers 7 bases. The CDR3 spans 15 residues. Per the germline V gene, CDR1 is SNHLY and CDR2 is FYNNEI. V lost 6 bases, J lost 0 bases, and 6 bases stayed unmatched. The CDR3 is CASRTRGLSTDTQYF. The CDR3 DNA reads as TGTGCCAGCAGAACCAGGGGGTTGAGCACAGATACGCAGTATTTT.